This TCR beta chain was observed in a study of blood T cell repertoires in COVID-19. Only in-frame clones appear in the TCRdb table, and some are missing; sequencing was by immunoSEQ multiplex PCR. The sample consists of over 110,000 clones, around 89% of them appearing once. Comments on this clone: Other DNA sequences in this sample translate to the same CDR3.

Germline V gives CDR1 SGHRS, CDR2 YFSETQ. The ends lost 2 bases at V and 8 bases at J; junction bases unmatched: 6. CDR3 length equals 13 residues. The sequence came from a human donor in a cohort sampled during active COVID-19. The sequencing sample was made of peripheral blood. The gene calls are TRBV5-1 and TRBJ2-5; 7 bases fit TRBD1. The CDR3 here is CASSFGTEETQYF. The CDR3 nucleotides read TGCGCCAGCAGCTTTGGGACAGAGGAAACCCAGTACTTC.